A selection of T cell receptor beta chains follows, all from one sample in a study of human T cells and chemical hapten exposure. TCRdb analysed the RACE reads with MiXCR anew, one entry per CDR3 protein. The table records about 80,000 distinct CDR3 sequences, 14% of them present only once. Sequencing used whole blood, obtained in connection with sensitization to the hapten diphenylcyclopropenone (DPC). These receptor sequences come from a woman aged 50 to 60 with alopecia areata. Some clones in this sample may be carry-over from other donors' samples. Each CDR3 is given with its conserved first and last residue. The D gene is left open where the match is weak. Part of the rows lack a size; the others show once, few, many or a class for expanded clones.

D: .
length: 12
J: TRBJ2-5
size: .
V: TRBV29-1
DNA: TGCAGCGTTGACCCAGGCGGGGAGACCCAGTACTTC
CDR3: CSVDPGGETQYF

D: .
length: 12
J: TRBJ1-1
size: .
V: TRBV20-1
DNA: TGCAGTGCTAGAGGCCCCGGGGGGCAAGCTTTCTTT
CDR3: CSARGPGGQAFF

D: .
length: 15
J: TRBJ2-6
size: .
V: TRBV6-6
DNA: TGTGCCAGCAAAGATGGGGAGGCTGGGGCCAACGTCCTGACTTTC
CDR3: CASKDGEAGANVLTF

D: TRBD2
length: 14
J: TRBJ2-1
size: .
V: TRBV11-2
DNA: TGTGCCAGCAGCTTACTTAGCGGGAACAATGAGCAGTTCTTC
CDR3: CASSLLSGNNEQFF

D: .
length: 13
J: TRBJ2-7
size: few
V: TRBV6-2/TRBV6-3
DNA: TGTGCCAGCAGTTACGCAATCTCCTACGAGCAGTACTTC
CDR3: CASSYAISYEQYF

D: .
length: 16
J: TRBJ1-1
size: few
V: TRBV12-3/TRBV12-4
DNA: TGTGCCAGCAGTATCCGGACCCAGACCGGGAACACTGAAGCTTTCTTT
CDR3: CASSIRTQTGNTEAFF

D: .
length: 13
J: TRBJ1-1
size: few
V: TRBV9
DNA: TGTGCCAGCAGCGTGCAGACTAACACTGAAGCTTTCTTT
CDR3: CASSVQTNTEAFF

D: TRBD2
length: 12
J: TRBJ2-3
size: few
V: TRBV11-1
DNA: TGTGCCAGCAGTTTCTTCCGGGAGGAGTCGTATTTT
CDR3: CASSFFREESYF

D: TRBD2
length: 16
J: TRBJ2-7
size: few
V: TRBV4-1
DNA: TGCGCCAGCAGCCAAGATTCAGGACTAGCGGGAGTCGAGCAGTACTTC
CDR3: CASSQDSGLAGVEQYF

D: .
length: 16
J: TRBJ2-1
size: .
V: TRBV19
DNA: TGTGCCAGTAGTAGGCTCAAGTCGAGCTCCTACAATGAGCAGTTCTTC
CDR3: CASSRLKSSSYNEQFF

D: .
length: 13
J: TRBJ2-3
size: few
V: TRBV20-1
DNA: TGCAGTGCTGGGGAGGGGGCCACAGATACGCAGTATTTT
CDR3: CSAGEGATDTQYF

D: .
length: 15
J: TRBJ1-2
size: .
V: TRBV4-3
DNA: TGCGCCAGCAGCCAAGCCATACAGGGCATTGGTGGCTACACCTTC
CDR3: CASSQAIQGIGGYTF

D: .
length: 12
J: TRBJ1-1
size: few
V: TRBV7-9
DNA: TGTGCCAGCAGCTTACGGGGGAGTGAAGCTTTCTTT
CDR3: CASSLRGSEAFF

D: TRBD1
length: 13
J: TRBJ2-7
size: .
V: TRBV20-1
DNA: TGCAGTGCTATCCGACAGGGGGCCAGCGAGCAGTACTTC
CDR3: CSAIRQGASEQYF

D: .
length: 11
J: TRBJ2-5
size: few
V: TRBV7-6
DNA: TGTGCCAGCAGGGGGCAAGAGACCCAGTACTTC
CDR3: CASRGQETQYF

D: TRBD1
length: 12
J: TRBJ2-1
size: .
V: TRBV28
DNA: TGTGCCAGCAGACTGCAGGGGGCAGAGCAGTTCTTC
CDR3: CASRLQGAEQFF

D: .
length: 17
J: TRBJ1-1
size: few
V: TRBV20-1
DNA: TGCAGTGCGAAGATTTGGGGCCCACGATTCATGAACACTGAAGCTTTCTTT
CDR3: CSAKIWGPRFMNTEAFF

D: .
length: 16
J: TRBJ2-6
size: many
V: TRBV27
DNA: TGTGCCAGCGGTGACAGGACTGGCTCTGGGGCCAACGTCCTGACTTTC
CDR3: CASGDRTGSGANVLTF

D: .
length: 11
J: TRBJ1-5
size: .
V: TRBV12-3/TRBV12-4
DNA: TGTGCCAGCAGTATAGATCAGCCCCAGCATTTT
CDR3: CASSIDQPQHF

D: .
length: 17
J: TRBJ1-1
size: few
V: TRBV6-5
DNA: TGTGCCAGCAGTTACTCGAGTCTTCGAGGGTCGAACACTGAAGCTTTCTTT
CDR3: CASSYSSLRGSNTEAFF

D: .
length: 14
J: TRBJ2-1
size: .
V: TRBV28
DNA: TGTGCCACAGATAGCGGAACCTCCTACAATGAGCAGTTCTTC
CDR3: CATDSGTSYNEQFF